A selection of T cell receptor beta chains follows, all from one sample in a study of cytomegalovirus exposure and HLA in healthy donors. This table comes from immunoSEQ multiplex PCR, and its TCRdb copy is limited to in-frame clones, with some not included. The sample has approximately 170,000 clones; roughly four fifths are singletons. The sample taken for sequencing was PBMCs. All receptors derive from a woman aged 25 to 39 in good health and CMV-seropositive. Both conserved end residues are part of each CDR3. A D gene is named only where the DNA matches it firmly. A row's size may be missing; if present it is once, few, many or a size class.

D | J | V | size | length | CDR3 | DNA
- | TRBJ2-3 | TRBV28 | - | 16 | CASSPRDTQQTDTQYF | TGTGCCAGCAGTCCCCGGGACACACAGCAGACAGATACGCAGTATTTT
TRBD2 | TRBJ2-3 | TRBV6-1 | - | 15 | CASSTQAGGTDTQYF | TGTGCCAGCAGTACTCAGGCGGGGGGCACAGATACGCAGTATTTT
TRBD2 | TRBJ2-7 | TRBV27 | - | 15 | CASSFIAGDAYEQYF | TGTGCCAGCAGTTTTATAGCGGGAGACGCCTACGAGCAGTACTTC
- | TRBJ1-1 | TRBV19 | - | 14 | CASRVGPANTEAFF | TGTGCCAGTAGGGTGGGGCCCGCGAACACTGAAGCTTTCTTT
TRBD1 | TRBJ2-3 | TRBV5-4 | - | 16 | CASRAGTGAGTDTQYF | TGTGCCAGCAGGGCCGGGACAGGGGCAGGCACAGATACGCAGTATTTT
- | TRBJ2-7 | TRBV5-4 | - | 14 | CASSLAFSPYEQYF | TGTGCCAGCAGCTTAGCGTTCTCCCCCTACGAGCAGTACTTC
TRBD2 | TRBJ2-3 | TRBV6-5 | - | 14 | CASSYSGSTDTQYF | TGTGCCAGCAGTTACAGCGGGAGTACAGATACGCAGTATTTT
- | TRBJ2-7 | TRBV27 | few | 12 | CASSFSSYEQYF | TGTGCCAGCAGCTTTAGCTCCTACGAGCAGTACTTC
- | TRBJ2-1 | TRBV28 | - | 14 | CASSLQGRYNEQFF | TGTGCCAGCAGCCTACAGGGCCGCTACAATGAGCAGTTCTTC
- | TRBJ2-3 | TRBV4-1 | few | 16 | CASSLGGHQSTDTQYF | TGCGCCAGCAGCCTTGGGGGACATCAAAGCACAGATACGCAGTATTTT
- | TRBJ1-5 | TRBV5-8 | - | 18 | CASSPGEGTEGRNQPQHF | TGTGCCAGCAGCCCCGGGGAGGGAACGGAGGGAAGGAATCAGCCCCAGCATTTT
- | TRBJ2-3 | TRBV27 | once | 11 | CASSCTDTQYF | TGTGCCAGCAGTTGTACAGATACGCAGTACTTT
TRBD1 | TRBJ2-7 | TRBV11-2 | - | 15 | CASSLGTGEPYEQYF | TGTGCCAGCAGCCTCGGGACAGGGGAACCCTACGAGCAGTACTTC
- | TRBJ1-2 | TRBV19 | once | 14 | CASSDAGAGYGYTF | TGTGCCAGTAGCGACGCTGGCGCAGGCTATGGCTACACCTTC
- | TRBJ2-7 | TRBV7-2 | - | 12 | CASSSGAPRQYF | TGTGCCAGCAGCTCAGGGGCTCCCCGGCAGTACTTC
TRBD1 | TRBJ1-1 | TRBV11-2 | few | 13 | CASSSKGTGEAFF | TGTGCCAGCAGCTCGAAAGGGACAGGGGAAGCTTTCTTT
TRBD2 | TRBJ2-5 | TRBV7-2 | few | 14 | CASSPRLAGETQYF | TGTGCCAGCAGCCCTAGACTAGCGGGGGAGACCCAGTACTTC
- | TRBJ2-3 | TRBV5-5 | - | 17 | CASSSPPGGSSTDTQYF | TGTGCCAGCAGCTCTCCCCCAGGGGGGAGTTCCACAGATACGCAGTATTTT
TRBD1 | TRBJ2-1 | TRBV7-9 | - | 14 | CASSSTGFRYEQFF | TGTGCCAGCAGCTCGACAGGGTTTCGTTATGAGCAGTTCTTC
TRBD1 | TRBJ2-7 | TRBV5-1 | few | 14 | CASSWGQASYEQYF | TGCGCCAGCAGCTGGGGACAGGCATCCTACGAGCAGTACTTC
- | TRBJ2-7 | TRBV27 | - | 11 | CASSSAGQQYF | TGTGCCAGCAGTTCTGCGGGGCAGCAGTACTTC
TRBD1 | TRBJ1-5 | TRBV28 | - | 17 | CASSLNSGTGGVQPQHF | TGTGCCAGCAGTTTGAACTCCGGGACAGGGGGCGTTCAGCCCCAGCATTTT
- | TRBJ2-3 | TRBV19 | - | 13 | CASSTELTDTQYF | TGTGCCAGTAGTACCGAACTCACAGATACGCAGTATTTT
TRBD1 | TRBJ2-3 | TRBV13 | once | 18 | CASSVFDQGQGTTDTQYF | TGTGCCAGCAGCGTTTTCGACCAGGGACAGGGAACCACAGATACGCAGTATTTT